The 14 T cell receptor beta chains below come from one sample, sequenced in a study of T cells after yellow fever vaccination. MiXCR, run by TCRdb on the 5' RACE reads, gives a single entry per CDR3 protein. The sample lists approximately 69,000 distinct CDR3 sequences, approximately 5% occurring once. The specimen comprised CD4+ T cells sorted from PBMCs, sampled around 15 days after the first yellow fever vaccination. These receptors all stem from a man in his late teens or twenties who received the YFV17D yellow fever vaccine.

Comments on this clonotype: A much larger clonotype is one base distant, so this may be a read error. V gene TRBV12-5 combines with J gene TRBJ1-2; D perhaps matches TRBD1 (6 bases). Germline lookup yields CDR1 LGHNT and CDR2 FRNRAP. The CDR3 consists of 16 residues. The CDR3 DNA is TGTGCTAGTGGTTTGGTCCTTGGGGGCGTTAACCATGGCTACACCTTC. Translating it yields CASGLVLGGVNHGYTF.

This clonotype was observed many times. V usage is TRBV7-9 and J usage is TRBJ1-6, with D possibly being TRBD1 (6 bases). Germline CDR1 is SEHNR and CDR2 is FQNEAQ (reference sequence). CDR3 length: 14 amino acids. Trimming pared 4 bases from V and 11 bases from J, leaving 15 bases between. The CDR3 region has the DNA TGTGCCAGCAGCTCCGACAGGTCGGATCCACCCCTCCACTTT. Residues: CASSSDRSDPPLHF.

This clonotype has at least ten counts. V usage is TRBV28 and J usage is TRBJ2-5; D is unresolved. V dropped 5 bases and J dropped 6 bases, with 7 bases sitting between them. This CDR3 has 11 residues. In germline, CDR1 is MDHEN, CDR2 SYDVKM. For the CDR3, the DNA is TGTGCCAGCAGTGCCCGGAAGACCCAGTACTTC. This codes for CASSARKTQYF.

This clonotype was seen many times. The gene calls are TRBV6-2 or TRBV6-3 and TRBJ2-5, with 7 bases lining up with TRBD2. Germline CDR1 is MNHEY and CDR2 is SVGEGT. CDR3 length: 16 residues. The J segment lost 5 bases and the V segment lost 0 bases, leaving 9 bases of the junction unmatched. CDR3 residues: CASSYSPAGEGETQYF. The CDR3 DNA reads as TGTGCCAGCAGTTACTCGCCCGCGGGGGAAGGGGAGACCCAGTACTTC.

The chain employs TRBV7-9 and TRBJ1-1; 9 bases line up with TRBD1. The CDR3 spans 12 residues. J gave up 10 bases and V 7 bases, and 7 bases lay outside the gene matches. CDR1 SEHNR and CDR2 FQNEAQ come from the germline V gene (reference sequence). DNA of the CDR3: TGTGCCAGCACAGACAGGGGGGGGGGAGCTTTCTTT. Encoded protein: CASTDRGGGAFF.

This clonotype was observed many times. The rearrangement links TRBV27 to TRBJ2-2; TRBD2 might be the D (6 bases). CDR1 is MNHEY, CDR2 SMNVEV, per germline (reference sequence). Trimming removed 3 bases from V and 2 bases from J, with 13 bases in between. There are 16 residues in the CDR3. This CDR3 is CASSFAGTSNTGELFF. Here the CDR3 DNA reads TGTGCCAGCAGTTTCGCCGGGACTTCCAACACCGGGGAGCTGTTTTTT.

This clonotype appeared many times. Here the CDR3 reads CASSLVWETQETQYF. The CDR3 region has the DNA TGTGCCAGCAGTTTAGTCTGGGAGACTCAAGAGACCCAGTACTTC. This rearrangement joins TRBV12-3 or TRBV12-4 to TRBJ2-5; D perhaps matches TRBD2 (5 bases). Trimming stripped 1 base from V and 2 bases from J, with 11 bases between. CDR3 size: 15 residues.

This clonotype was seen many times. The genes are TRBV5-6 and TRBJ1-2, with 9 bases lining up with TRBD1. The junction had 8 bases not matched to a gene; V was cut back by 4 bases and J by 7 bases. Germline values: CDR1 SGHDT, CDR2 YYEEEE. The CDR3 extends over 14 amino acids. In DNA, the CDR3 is TGTGCCAGCAGCAGATACTACAGGGGGCCTGGCTACACCTTC. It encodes CASSRYYRGPGYTF.

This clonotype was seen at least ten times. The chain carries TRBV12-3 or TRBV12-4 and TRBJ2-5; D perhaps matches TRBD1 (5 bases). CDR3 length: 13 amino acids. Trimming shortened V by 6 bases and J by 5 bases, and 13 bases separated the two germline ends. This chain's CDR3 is CASSQGNGETQYF. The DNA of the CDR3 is TGTGCCAGCAGCCAGGGTAACGGGGAGACCCAGTACTTC.

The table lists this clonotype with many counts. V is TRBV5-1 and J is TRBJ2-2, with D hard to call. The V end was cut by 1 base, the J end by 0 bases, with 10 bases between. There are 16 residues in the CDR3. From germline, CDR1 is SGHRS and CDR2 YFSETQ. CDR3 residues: CASSLLAASNTGELFF. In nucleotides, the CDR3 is TGCGCCAGCAGCTTGCTGGCAGCGTCGAACACCGGGGAGCTGTTTTTT. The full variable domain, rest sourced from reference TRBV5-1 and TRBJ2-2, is KAGVTQTPRYLIKTRGQQVTLSCSPISGHRSVSWYQQTPGQGLQFLFEYFSETQRNKGNFPGRFSGRQFSNSRSEMNVSTLELGDSALYLCASSLLAASNTGELFFGEGSRLTVL.

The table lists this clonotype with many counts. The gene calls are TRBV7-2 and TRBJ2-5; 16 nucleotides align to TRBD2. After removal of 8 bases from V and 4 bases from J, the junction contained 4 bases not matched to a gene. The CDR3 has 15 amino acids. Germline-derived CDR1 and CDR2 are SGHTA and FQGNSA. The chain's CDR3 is CASYGTSGGAETQYF. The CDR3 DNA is TGTGCCAGCTACGGGACTAGCGGGGGGGCAGAGACCCAGTACTTC. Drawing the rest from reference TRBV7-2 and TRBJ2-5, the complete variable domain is GAGVSQSPSNKVTEKGKDVELRCDPISGHTALYWYRQSLGQGLEFLIYFQGNSAPDKSGLPSDRFSAERTGGSVSTLTIQRTQQEDSAVYLCASYGTSGGAETQYFGPGTRLLVL.

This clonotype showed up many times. The CDR3 loop reads CASSFTNGGNEQFF. In DNA form, the CDR3 reads TGCGCCAGCAGCTTCACCAATGGAGGCAATGAGCAGTTCTTC. The chain has TRBV5-1 and TRBJ2-1, with D possibly matching TRBD2 (5 bases). The germline gives CDR1 SGHRS, CDR2 YFSETQ. The CDR3 is 14 residues long. V lost 2 bases, J lost 6 bases, and 12 bases lay in between.

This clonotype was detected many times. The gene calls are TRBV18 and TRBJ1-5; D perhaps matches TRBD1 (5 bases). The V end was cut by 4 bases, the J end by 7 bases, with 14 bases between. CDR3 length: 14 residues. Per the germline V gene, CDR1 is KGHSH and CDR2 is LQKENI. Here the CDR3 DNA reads TGTGCCAGCTCACTAAACGGGGGAAACCAGCCCCAGCATTTT. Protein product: CASSLNGGNQPQHF.

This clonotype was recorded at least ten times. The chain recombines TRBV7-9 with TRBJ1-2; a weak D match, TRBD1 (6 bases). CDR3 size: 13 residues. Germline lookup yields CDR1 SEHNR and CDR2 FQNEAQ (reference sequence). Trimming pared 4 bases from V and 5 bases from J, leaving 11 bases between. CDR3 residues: CASSYRVEYGYTF. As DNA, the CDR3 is TGTGCCAGCAGCTACAGGGTGGAGTATGGCTACACCTTC.